These 11 T cell receptor beta chains were sequenced from one sample in a study of immune evolution from preneoplasia to lung adenocarcinoma. TCRdb keeps only in-frame clones here, not all; method: immunoSEQ multiplex PCR. The sample contains approximately 4,000 clones, 65% to 85% of which appear only once. Sequencing was performed on FFPE adjacent normal lung tissue. Receptor source: a person aged 65 to 79 with lung adenocarcinoma.

The chain has TRBV2 and TRBJ2-3; perhaps TRBD2 as D (5 bases). Trimming stripped 1 base from V and 5 bases from J, with 16 bases between. Germline loops: CDR1 SNHLY, CDR2 FYNNEI. The CDR3 extends over 16 amino acids. CDR3 sequence (DNA): TGTGCCAGCAGTGAAGGCTTCCCGGGAATCGGAGATACGCAGTATTTT. Translating it yields CASSEGFPGIGDTQYF.

The chain employs TRBV27 and TRBJ1-5; no clear D. V was shortened by 2 bases and J by 3 bases, with 8 bases between the two germline ends. Per the germline V gene, CDR1 is MNHEY and CDR2 is SMNVEV (reference sequence). The CDR3 sequence is 14 residues long. The CDR3, as DNA: TGTGCCAGCAGTTTAAGTTCCTTCAATCAGCCCCAGCATTTT. This codes for CASSLSSFNQPQHF.

This chain uses TRBV5-4 with TRBJ2-5, with 7 bases lining up with TRBD1. Germline trimming cut 1 base from V and 5 bases from J; bases unmatched to any gene: 8. The CDR3 sequence is 15 residues long. Germline V CDR1 and CDR2: SGHNT, YYREEE (reference sequence). The CDR3 is CASSLNRGLGETQYF. The DNA for the CDR3 is TGTGCCAGCAGCTTGAACAGGGGATTGGGGGAGACCCAGTACTTC.

The genes are TRBV4-1 and TRBJ1-5, with D possibly matching TRBD1 (6 bases). The CDR3 is made up of 14 amino acids. Germline-derived CDR1 and CDR2 are MGHRA and YSYEKL. V gave up 2 bases and J gave up 6 bases, with 11 bases separating them. The CDR3 sequence: CASSQQTGPQPQHF. DNA for the CDR3: TGCGCCAGCAGCCAACAAACAGGGCCTCAGCCCCAGCATTTT.

In this sample, this clone turned up once. This chain uses TRBV6-4 with TRBJ2-2, with 14 nucleotides matching TRBD2. Germline values: CDR1 MRHNA, CDR2 SNTAGT. The V segment lost 10 bases and the J segment 8 bases; nucleotides outside the gene matches: 9. CDR3 size: 15 residues. The DNA for the CDR3 is TGTGCCATCCAGACTAGCGGGAGGGCCAGAGGGGAGCTGTTTTTT. Its protein product is CAIQTSGRARGELFF.

The V and J genes are TRBV4-1 and TRBJ2-1; D might be TRBD1 or TRBD2, each matching 6 bases. The CDR3 runs to 16 residues. The V end was cut by 2 bases, the J end by 1 base, with 12 bases between. The germline V gene encodes CDR1 MGHRA and CDR2 YSYEKL. The CDR3 sequence is CASSQRGRKSYNEQFF. The CDR3 DNA reads TGCGCCAGCAGCCAAAGGGGGAGGAAATCCTACAATGAGCAGTTCTTC.

V and J are TRBV10-3 and TRBJ1-2; possible D gene TRBD1, 6 bases. Germline V gene data show CDR1 as ENHRY and CDR2 as SYGVKD. Trimming cost V 6 bases and J 6 bases, with 11 bases left between them. This CDR3 is built from 12 residues. The CDR3 DNA is TGTGCCATCAGGGACAGCGCGGATGGCTACACCTTC. Protein product: CAIRDSADGYTF.

V gene TRBV18 combines with J gene TRBJ1-1; maybe TRBD1 (5 bases). CDR1 KGHSH and CDR2 LQKENI come from the germline V gene. V lost 6 bases and J lost 4, with 15 bases in between. This CDR3 contains 14 residues. Here the CDR3 reads CASSPGREATEAFF. For the CDR3, the DNA is TGTGCCAGCTCCCCGGGCAGGGAGGCCACTGAAGCTTTCTTT.

This sequence joins TRBV5-4 and TRBJ1-2; D is unresolved. CDR1 SGHNT and CDR2 YYREEE come from the germline V gene (reference sequence). V was shortened by 2 bases and J by 7 bases, with 12 bases between the two germline ends. The CDR3 spans 13 residues. The CDR3 loop is CASSFSGFAGYTF. In DNA form, the CDR3 reads TGTGCCAGCAGCTTTTCCGGGTTCGCTGGCTACACCTTC.

The chain couples TRBV2 to TRBJ2-7, with D possibly TRBD1 on 5 matching bases. The germline V and J ends were trimmed by 5 bases and 6 bases, with 14 bases remaining between them. This CDR3 region has 13 residues. Per germline, CDR1 SNHLY and CDR2 FYNNEI. The CDR3 DNA reads TGTGCCAGCAGTTGGCAGGGTGATCCCGAGCAGTACTTC. Protein: CASSWQGDPEQYF.

Concerning this clone itself: Other DNA sequences in this specimen translate into the identical CDR3. This sequence joins TRBV7-9 and TRBJ2-7, with 11 bases that match TRBD2. Germline CDR1 SEHNR, CDR2 FQNEAQ (reference sequence). This CDR3 has 15 residues. V lost 3 bases to trimming and J lost 7 bases; unmatched junction nucleotides: 8. Written as DNA, the CDR3 is TGTGCCAGCAGCTTCCCGACTAGCGGGGAGGAGGAGCAGTACTTC. Protein product: CASSFPTSGEEEQYF.